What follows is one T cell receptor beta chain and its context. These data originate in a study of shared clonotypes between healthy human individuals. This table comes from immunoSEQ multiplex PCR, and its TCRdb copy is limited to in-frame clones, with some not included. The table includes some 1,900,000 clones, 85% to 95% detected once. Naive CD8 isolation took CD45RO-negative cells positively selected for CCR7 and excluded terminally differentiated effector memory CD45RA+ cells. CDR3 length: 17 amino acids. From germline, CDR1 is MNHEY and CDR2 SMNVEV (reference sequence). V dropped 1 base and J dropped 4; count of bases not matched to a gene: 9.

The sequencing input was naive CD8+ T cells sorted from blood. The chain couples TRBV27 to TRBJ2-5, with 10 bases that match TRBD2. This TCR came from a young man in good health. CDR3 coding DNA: TGTGCCAGCAGTTTATTGGGGGTAGCGGGAGGTCGAGAGACCCAGTACTTC. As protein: CASSLLGVAGGRETQYF.